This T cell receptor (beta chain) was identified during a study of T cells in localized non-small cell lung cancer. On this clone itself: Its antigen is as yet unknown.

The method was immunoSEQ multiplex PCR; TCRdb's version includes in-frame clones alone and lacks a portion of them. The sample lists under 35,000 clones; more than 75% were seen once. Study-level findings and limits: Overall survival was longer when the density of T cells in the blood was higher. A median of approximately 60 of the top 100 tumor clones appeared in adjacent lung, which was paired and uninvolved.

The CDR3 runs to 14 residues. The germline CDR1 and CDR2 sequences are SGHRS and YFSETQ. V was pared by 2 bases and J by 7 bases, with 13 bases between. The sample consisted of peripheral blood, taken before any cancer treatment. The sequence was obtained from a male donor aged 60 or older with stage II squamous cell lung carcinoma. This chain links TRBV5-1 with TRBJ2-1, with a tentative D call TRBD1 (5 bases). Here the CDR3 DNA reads TGCGCCAGCAGCTTTGGACAACTGATGAATGAGCAGTTCTTC. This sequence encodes CASSFGQLMNEQFF.